These 5 T cell receptor beta chains were sequenced from one sample in a study of blood T cell repertoires in COVID-19. Here immunoSEQ multiplex PCR was the method, and the copy in TCRdb shows in-frame clones only, minus some. The table records more than 65,000 clones, roughly 80% of them present only once. The sample was peripheral blood. The receptor set was obtained from a woman aged 70-85 years with acute or convalescent COVID-19.

This chain connects TRBV18 to TRBJ2-3, with D tentatively TRBD1 (6 bases). This CDR3 is 18 amino acids long. Trimming took 6 bases from V and 7 from J, leaving 29 bases between them. Germline V lookup: CDR1 KGHSH, CDR2 LQKENI. The CDR3 loop is CASSPIVGATPTQYTQYF. Written as DNA, the CDR3 is TGTGCCAGCTCGCCCATTGTGGGGGCAACGCCCACACAATATACGCAGTATTTT.

The chain carries TRBV10-3 and TRBJ1-5; D call uncertain. The CDR3 spans 13 residues. V was trimmed by 2 bases and J by 3 bases, leaving 5 bases between them. CDR1 and CDR2 from the germline V gene are ENHRY and SYGVKD. This CDR3 reads CAISEGHNQPQHF. The CDR3 region has the DNA TGTGCCATCAGTGAGGGGCACAATCAGCCCCAGCATTTT.

The chain carries TRBV27 and TRBJ1-2; a possible D gene is TRBD1 (5 bases). V lost 3 bases, J lost 5 bases, and 22 bases lay in between. Germline values: CDR1 MNHEY, CDR2 SMNVEV (reference sequence). The CDR3 is 17 residues long. The CDR3 bases are TGTGCCAGCAGTTTGTCCGGGACGCTAACCGGGGGGTATGGCTACACCTTC. It yields the protein CASSLSGTLTGGYGYTF.

The chain links TRBV2 to TRBJ2-3; D gene uncertain. There are 12 residues in the CDR3. Trimming removed 7 bases at V and 9 bases at J, with 14 bases between. Germline CDR1 is SNHLY and CDR2 is FYNNEI. CDR3 region: CASISVGETQYF. CDR3 DNA: TGTGCCAGCATTTCTGTTGGTGAGACGCAGTATTTT. The entire variable domain, with the rest obtained from reference TRBV2 and TRBJ2-3, is as follows: EPEVTQTPSHQVTQMGQEVILRCVPISNHLYFYWYRQILGQKVEFLVSFYNNEISEKSEIFDDQFSVERPDGSNFTLKIRSTKLEDSAMYFCASISVGETQYFGPGTRLTVL.

J is TRBJ2-1 and V is TRBV10-3; 7 bases match TRBD1. Germline V CDR1 and CDR2: ENHRY, SYGVKD. There are 13 residues in the CDR3. V shed 7 bases, J shed 6 bases, and the junction held 6 bases outside the gene matches. The CDR3, as DNA: TGTGCCATCAAGGTTCAGGGGGTCAATGAGCAGTTCTTC. Protein product: CAIKVQGVNEQFF.